This T cell receptor beta chain was captured by sequencing in a study of shared clonotypes between healthy human individuals. This CDR3 is 17 amino acids long. With 2 bases removed from V and 5 bases from J, the gap between germline ends came to 18 bases. Germline V gene sequence: CDR1 MNHEY, CDR2 SMNVEV (reference sequence). Profiled with immunoSEQ multiplex PCR; TCRdb holds only in-frame clones, not every one. This sample carries hundreds of thousands of clones, more than 75% of them seen once, and the ten largest clones take less than 15%. The specimen was PBMCs. This rearrangement joins TRBV27 to TRBJ2-2; D tentatively reads TRBD1 or TRBD2 (5 bases each). The source is a woman in her thirties or forties in good health. Some clones in this sample may be carry-over from other donors' samples. CDR3 nucleotides: TGTGCCAGCAGTTTAAGAGGGGCAGCCCAATTTACCGGGGAGCTGTTTTTT. Protein: CASSLRGAAQFTGELFF.